This T cell receptor beta chain is from a study of T cell changes during pregnancy in multiple sclerosis. The data were produced by immunoSEQ multiplex PCR, yet TCRdb's version contains in-frame clones alone and is incomplete. The sample yields approximately 58,000 clones, about 90% seen once. Looked up from germline, CDR1 is KGHSH and CDR2 is LQKENI. The ends lost 5 bases at V and 6 bases at J; junction bases unmatched: 3. This CDR3 is built from 12 residues. The sequenced sample was peripheral blood, obtained in the second trimester of pregnancy. This chain joins TRBV18 and TRBJ2-7, with 8 bases lining up with TRBD1. This clonotype was sampled from a female donor in good health, enrolled as a control in a pregnancy study. The CDR3 loop is CASSKDRAEQYF. The CDR3 nucleotides read TGTGCCAGCTCAAAGGACAGGGCCGAGCAGTACTTC.